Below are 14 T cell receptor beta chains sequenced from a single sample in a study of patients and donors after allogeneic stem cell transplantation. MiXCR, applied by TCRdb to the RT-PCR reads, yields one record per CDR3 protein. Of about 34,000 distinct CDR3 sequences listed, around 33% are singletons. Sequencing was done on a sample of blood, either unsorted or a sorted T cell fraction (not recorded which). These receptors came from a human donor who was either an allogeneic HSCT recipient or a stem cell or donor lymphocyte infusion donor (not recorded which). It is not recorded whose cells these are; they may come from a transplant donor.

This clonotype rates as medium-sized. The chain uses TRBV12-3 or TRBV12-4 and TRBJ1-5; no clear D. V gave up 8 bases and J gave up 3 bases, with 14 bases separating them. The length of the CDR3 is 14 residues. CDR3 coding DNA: TGTGCCAGCGGTCAGGCGGGGTACAATCAGCCCCAGCATTTT. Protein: CASGQAGYNQPQHF.

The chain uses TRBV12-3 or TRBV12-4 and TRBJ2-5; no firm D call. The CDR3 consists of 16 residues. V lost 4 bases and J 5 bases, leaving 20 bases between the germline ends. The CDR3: CASSSRSKVPGETQYF. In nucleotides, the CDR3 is TGTGCCAGCAGTTCCAGGAGTAAGGTACCTGGGGAGACCCAGTACTTC.

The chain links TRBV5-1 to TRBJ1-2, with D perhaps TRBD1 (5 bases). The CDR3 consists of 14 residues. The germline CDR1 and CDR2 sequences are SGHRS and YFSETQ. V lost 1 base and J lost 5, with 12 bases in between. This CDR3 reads CASSLTAGRYGYTF. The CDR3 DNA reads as TGCGCCAGCAGCTTGACCGCAGGGAGATATGGCTACACCTTC.

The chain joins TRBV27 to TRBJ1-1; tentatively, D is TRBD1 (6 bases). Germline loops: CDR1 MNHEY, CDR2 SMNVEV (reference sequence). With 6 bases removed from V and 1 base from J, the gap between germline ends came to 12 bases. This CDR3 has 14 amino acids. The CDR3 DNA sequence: TGTGCCAGCAGATATACAGGGTCGAACACTGAAGCTTTCTTT. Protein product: CASRYTGSNTEAFF.

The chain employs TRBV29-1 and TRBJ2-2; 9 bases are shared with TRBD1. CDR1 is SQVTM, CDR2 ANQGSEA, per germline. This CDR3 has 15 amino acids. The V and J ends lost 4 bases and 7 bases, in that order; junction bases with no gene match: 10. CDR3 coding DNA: TGCAGCGTTGGAGGGGACAGGGCGATAGGCGGGGAGCTGTTTTTT. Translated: CSVGGDRAIGGELFF.

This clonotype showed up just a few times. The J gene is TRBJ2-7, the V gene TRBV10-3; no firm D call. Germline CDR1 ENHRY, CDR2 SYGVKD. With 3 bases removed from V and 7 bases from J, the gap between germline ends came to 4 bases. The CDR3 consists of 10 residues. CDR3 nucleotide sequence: TGTGCCATCAGTGACAGGGAGCAGTACTTC. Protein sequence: CAISDREQYF.

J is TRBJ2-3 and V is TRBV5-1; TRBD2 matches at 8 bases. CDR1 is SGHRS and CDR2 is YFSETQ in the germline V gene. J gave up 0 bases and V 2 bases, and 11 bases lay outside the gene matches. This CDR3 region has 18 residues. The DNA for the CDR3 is TGCGCCAGCAGCTTAACTAGCGGCCAAACCACTAGCACAGATACGCAGTATTTT. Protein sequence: CASSLTSGQTTSTDTQYF.

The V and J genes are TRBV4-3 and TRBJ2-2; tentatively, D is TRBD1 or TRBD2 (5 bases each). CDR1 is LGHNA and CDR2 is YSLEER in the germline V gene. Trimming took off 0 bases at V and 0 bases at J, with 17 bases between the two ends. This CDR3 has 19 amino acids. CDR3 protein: CASSQEPALGGSNTGELFF. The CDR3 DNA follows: TGCGCCAGCAGCCAAGAACCTGCCCTTGGGGGTTCGAACACCGGGGAGCTGTTTTTT.

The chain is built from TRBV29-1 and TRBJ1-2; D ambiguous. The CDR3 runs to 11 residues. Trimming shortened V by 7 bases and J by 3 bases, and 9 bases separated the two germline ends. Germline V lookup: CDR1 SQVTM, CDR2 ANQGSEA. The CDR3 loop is CSADGDYGYTF. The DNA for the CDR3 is TGCAGCGCAGACGGGGACTATGGCTACACCTTC.

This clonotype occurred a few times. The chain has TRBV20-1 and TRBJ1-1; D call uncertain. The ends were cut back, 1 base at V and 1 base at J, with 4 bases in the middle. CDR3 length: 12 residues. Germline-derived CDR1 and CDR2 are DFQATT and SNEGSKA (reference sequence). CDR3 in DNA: TGCAGTGCTAGAGTGAGGAACACTGAAGCTTTCTTT. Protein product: CSARVRNTEAFF.

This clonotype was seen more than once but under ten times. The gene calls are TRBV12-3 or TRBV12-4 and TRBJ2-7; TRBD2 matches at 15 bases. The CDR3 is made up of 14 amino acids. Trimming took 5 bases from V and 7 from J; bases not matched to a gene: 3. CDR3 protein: CASSRTSGRGEQYF. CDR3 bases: TGTGCCAGCAGTCGGACTAGCGGGAGGGGTGAGCAGTACTTC.

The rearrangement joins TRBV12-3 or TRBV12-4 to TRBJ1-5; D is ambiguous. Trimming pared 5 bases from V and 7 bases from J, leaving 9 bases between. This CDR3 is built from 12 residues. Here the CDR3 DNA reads TGTGCCAGCAGTCCTGAAGGGCAGCCCCAGCATTTT. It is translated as CASSPEGQPQHF.

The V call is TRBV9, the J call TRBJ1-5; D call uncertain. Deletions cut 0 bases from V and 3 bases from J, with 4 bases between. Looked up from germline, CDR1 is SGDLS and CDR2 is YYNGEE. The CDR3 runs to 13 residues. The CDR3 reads CASSVDYNQPQHF. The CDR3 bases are TGTGCCAGCAGCGTAGACTACAATCAGCCCCAGCATTTT.

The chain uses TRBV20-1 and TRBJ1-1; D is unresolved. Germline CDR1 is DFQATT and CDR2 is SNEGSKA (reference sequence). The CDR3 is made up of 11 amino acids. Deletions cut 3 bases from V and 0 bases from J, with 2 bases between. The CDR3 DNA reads TGCAGTGCTAGGGTGAACACTGAAGCTTTCTTT. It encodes CSARVNTEAFF.